A single sample is the source of the 27 T cell receptor beta chains below, sequenced in a study of T cells in tuberculosis. The assay was immunoSEQ multiplex PCR, and TCRdb's table has in-frame clones only and misses some. The table has some 30,000 clones, approximately 93% seen once; the top ten hold approximately 8.2%. The source material was PBMCs. These receptors were collected from a donor aged 10-29 years with latent tuberculosis or without tuberculosis infection.

The gene calls are TRBV9 and TRBJ2-7; D remains unclear. The CDR3 extends over 14 amino acids. Germline V gene sequence: CDR1 SGDLS, CDR2 YYNGEE. Trimming stripped 0 bases from V and 2 bases from J, with 9 bases between. The CDR3 sequence is CASSVVDSPYEQYF. CDR3 in DNA: TGTGCCAGCAGCGTAGTAGATAGTCCCTACGAGCAGTACTTC.

This clone appeared a single time. The J gene is TRBJ2-3, the V gene TRBV19; TRBD1 aligns across 8 bases. The CDR3 extends over 14 amino acids. The J segment lost 2 bases and the V segment lost 4 bases, leaving 2 bases of the junction unmatched. Looked up from germline, CDR1 is LNHDA and CDR2 is SQIVND (reference sequence). The CDR3 protein is CASSTDRATDTQYF. The CDR3 bases are TGTGCCAGTAGTACGGACAGGGCCACAGATACGCAGTATTTT.

This clone was seen once. CDR3 sequence: CASREPGQGDEQYF. CDR3 DNA sequence: TGTGCCAGCAGAGAACCGGGACAGGGGGACGAGCAGTACTTC. The rearrangement links TRBV6-1 to TRBJ2-7; 11 bases fit TRBD1. Germline V gene lookup returns CDR1 MNHNS and CDR2 SASEGT. The junction had 6 bases not matched to a gene; V was cut back by 6 bases and J by 5 bases. The length of the CDR3 is 14 residues.

This clone has only one observation. The chain couples TRBV7-9 to TRBJ1-4, with unresolved D. With 5 bases removed from V and 13 bases from J, the gap between germline ends came to 14 bases. The CDR3 is made up of 12 amino acids. Germline V gives CDR1 SEHNR, CDR2 FQNEAQ (reference sequence). The CDR3 reads CASSPGSSILFF. The CDR3 DNA reads as TGTGCCAGCAGCCCGGGGTCTTCAATACTGTTTTTT.

The chain carries TRBV30 and TRBJ2-1, with a tentative D call TRBD2 (7 bases). Trimming took off 2 bases at V and 15 bases at J, with 17 bases between the two ends. Germline V CDR1 and CDR2: GTSNPN, SVGIG (reference sequence). This CDR3 is 12 amino acids long. The CDR3 sequence: CAWSTRGGGPFF. In DNA, the CDR3 is TGTGCCTGGAGTACAAGGGGGGGAGGGCCGTTCTTC. The full variable domain, rest sourced from reference TRBV30 and TRBJ2-1, is SQTIHQWPATLVQPVGSPLSLECTVEGTSNPNLYWYRQAAGRGLQLLFYSVGIGQISSEVPQNLSASRPQDRQFILSSKKLLLSDSGFYLCAWSTRGGGPFFGPGTRLTVL.

The rearrangement joins TRBV5-6 to TRBJ1-2, with unresolved D. Trimming removed 2 bases at V and 3 bases at J, with 14 bases between. The germline V gene has CDR1 SGHDT and CDR2 YYEEEE. This CDR3 has 15 residues. The chain's CDR3 is CASSFLREVDYGYTF. The DNA for the CDR3 is TGTGCCAGCAGCTTCCTTAGGGAGGTCGACTATGGCTACACCTTC.

This chain joins TRBV5-1 and TRBJ2-5; unclear D gene. Trimming removed 0 bases from V and 5 bases from J, with 11 bases in between. Looked up from germline, CDR1 is SGHRS and CDR2 is YFSETQ. CDR3 length equals 14 residues. The DNA of the CDR3 is TGCGCCAGCAGCTTGGGATCGGGTAGCGAGACCCAGTACTTC. Its protein product is CASSLGSGSETQYF.

The genes are TRBV2 and TRBJ1-5, with a weak D call TRBD1 (5 bases). This CDR3 comprises 14 residues. Germline CDR1 reads SNHLY; CDR2 reads FYNNEI. V lost 6 bases, J lost 0 bases, and 9 bases lay in between. CDR3 sequence reads: CASRRDFSNQPQHF. The CDR3 bases are TGTGCCAGCAGAAGGGACTTTAGCAATCAGCCCCAGCATTTT.

The DNA of the CDR3 is TGTGCCAGTAGTATCCAGGGGGCAAATGGAAACACCATATATTTT. The encoded protein is CASSIQGANGNTIYF. This rearrangement joins TRBV19 to TRBJ1-3, with 8 nucleotides matching TRBD1. Germline V gives CDR1 LNHDA, CDR2 SQIVND (reference sequence). The junction had 4 bases not matched to a gene; V was cut back by 3 bases and J by 3 bases. The CDR3 is 15 residues long.

The rearrangement joins TRBV6-1 to TRBJ2-7; weak D call: TRBD1 (5 bases). V shed 8 bases and J shed 1 base, with 15 bases lying between them. This CDR3 region has 14 residues. In germline, CDR1 is MNHNS, CDR2 SASEGT. CDR3 in DNA: TGTGCCAGCTGGACCAGGGCTCCTTCCTACGAGCAGTACTTC. Translated: CASWTRAPSYEQYF.

The rearrangement uses TRBV10-2 and TRBJ1-1; 8 nucleotides align to TRBD1. The V gene end was trimmed by 6 bases and the J gene end by 6 bases; junction bases not matched to a gene: 9. CDR3 size: 14 residues. Germline assignment: CDR1 WSHSY and CDR2 SAAADI. CDR3 in amino acids: CASSLQGGGSEAFF. CDR3 in DNA: TGCGCCAGCAGCTTACAGGGGGGCGGCTCTGAAGCTTTCTTT.

This chain links TRBV6-1 with TRBJ2-7; 9 bases align to TRBD1. The V and J ends lost 4 bases and 12 bases, in that order; junction bases with no gene match: 7. Germline CDR1 reads MNHNS; CDR2 reads SASEGT. The CDR3 has 12 residues. For the CDR3, the DNA is TGTGCCAGCAGTGTAGGGACAGGGTTCGGGTACTTC. This codes for CASSVGTGFGYF.

The genes are TRBV11-3 and TRBJ1-1, with TRBD1 identical over 8 bases. This CDR3 region has 14 residues. The junction had 6 bases not matched to a gene; V was cut back by 5 bases and J by 4 bases. The germline CDR1 and CDR2 sequences are SGHNT and YENEEA. DNA of the CDR3: TGTGCCAGCAGCCCCCAGGGGGCGAGCACTGAAGCTTTCTTT. Encoded protein: CASSPQGASTEAFF.

This clone was counted once. The chain uses TRBV27 and TRBJ2-7, with D unclear. The CDR3 runs to 14 residues. V was trimmed by 2 bases and J by 2 bases, leaving 10 bases between them. Germline V lookup: CDR1 MNHEY, CDR2 SMNVEV (reference sequence). The CDR3 is CASSLRGETYEQYF. CDR3 bases: TGTGCCAGCAGTTTAAGAGGAGAAACCTACGAGCAGTACTTC.

This chain connects TRBV10-1 to TRBJ2-1, with D tentatively TRBD2 (5 bases). This CDR3 comprises 14 residues. The germline CDR1 and CDR2 sequences are WNHNN and SYGVQD (reference sequence). V shed 1 base and J shed 9 bases, with 13 bases lying between them. For the CDR3, the DNA is TGCGCCAGCAGTGAGTTCTCCGGGGAAAGTGAGCAGTTCTTC. Protein: CASSEFSGESEQFF.

The CDR3 sequence: CAWGRDSYYEQYF. For the CDR3, the DNA is TGTGCCTGGGGCCGGGACAGCTACTACGAGCAGTACTTC. The gene calls are TRBV30 and TRBJ2-7; 7 positions agree with TRBD1. V shed 5 bases, J shed 3 bases, and the junction held 7 bases outside the gene matches. This CDR3 is 13 amino acids long. Germline V CDR1 and CDR2: GTSNPN, SVGIG (reference sequence).

The chain recombines TRBV11-2 with TRBJ2-7, with 11 bases identical to TRBD2. The CDR3 is 15 amino acids. In germline, CDR1 is SGHAT, CDR2 FQNNGV. Trimming took 5 bases from V and 5 from J; bases not matched to a gene: 8. CDR3 loop: CASSRTSGRGNEQYF. The CDR3 DNA reads as TGTGCCAGCAGCCGAACTAGCGGGAGAGGTAACGAGCAGTACTTC.

This chain uses TRBV6-4 with TRBJ2-1; 10 bases map to TRBD1. In germline, CDR1 is MRHNA, CDR2 SNTAGT. CDR3 length: 14 residues. J lost 6 bases, V lost 6 bases, and 5 bases had no gene match. CDR3 bases: TGTGCCAGCAGCGACAGGGGGCGGGCCAATGAGCAGTTCTTC. It translates to CASSDRGRANEQFF.

V is TRBV7-6 and J is TRBJ2-5, with 8 positions matching TRBD1. The CDR3 runs to 15 residues. The germline gives CDR1 SGHVS, CDR2 FNYEAQ. V shed 3 bases, J shed 5 bases, and the junction held 8 bases outside the gene matches. The CDR3: CASSFLDRADETQYF. The CDR3 DNA follows: TGTGCCAGCAGCTTCCTGGACAGGGCAGACGAGACCCAGTACTTC.

This chain uses TRBV6-6 with TRBJ1-5; 7 bases match TRBD1. Germline assignment: CDR1 MNHNY and CDR2 SVGAGI (reference sequence). CDR3 size: 14 residues. Trimming cost V 6 bases and J 4 bases; bases outside gene matches: 6. CDR3 protein: CASRLTGTNQPQHF. The CDR3 bases are TGTGCCAGCAGGTTGACAGGGACGAATCAGCCCCAGCATTTT.

The V and J genes are TRBV2 and TRBJ2-7, with 10 bases lining up with TRBD1. The CDR3 sequence is 14 residues long. Trimming cost V 6 bases and J 3 bases; bases outside gene matches: 5. CDR1 is SNHLY, CDR2 FYNNEI, per germline. In DNA, the CDR3 is TGTGCCAGCAGGCGACAGGGGGCGCGCTACGAGCAGTACTTC. Encoded protein: CASRRQGARYEQYF.

This chain connects TRBV5-6 to TRBJ1-2, with D unclear. Germline-derived CDR1 and CDR2 are SGHDT and YYEEEE. The CDR3 runs to 14 residues. Deletions cut 2 bases from V and 5 bases from J, with 13 bases between. The CDR3 region is CASSFFLTQYGYTF. In DNA form, the CDR3 reads TGTGCCAGCAGCTTCTTTCTTACACAGTATGGCTACACCTTC.

CDR3 sequence (DNA): TGTGCCAGCAGCTTAAATCCGCCTAGCGGGAGAAGCTACAATGAGCAGTTCTTC. Its translation: CASSLNPPSGRSYNEQFF. The gene calls are TRBV7-6 and TRBJ2-1; 10 nucleotides line up with TRBD2. With V trimmed by 2 bases and J by 3 bases, 10 bases remained unmatched. CDR3 length: 18 amino acids. Germline CDR1 and CDR2: SGHVS and FNYEAQ. Full variable domain (remainder filled in from reference TRBV7-6 and TRBJ2-1): GAGVSQSPRYKVTKRGQDVALRCDPISGHVSLYWYRQALGQGPEFLTYFNYEAQQDKSGLPNDRFSAERPEGSISTLTIQRTEQRDSAMYRCASSLNPPSGRSYNEQFFGPGTRLTVL.

This clone was seen just once. The rearrangement uses TRBV4-2 and TRBJ2-6; 8 nucleotides agree with TRBD1. The germline CDR1 and CDR2 sequences are LGHNA and YNFKEQ. V shed 4 bases, J shed 4 bases, and the junction held 18 bases outside the gene matches. This CDR3 has 20 residues. CDR3 loop: CASSLRMAAGGVRGANVLTF. The CDR3 bases are TGTGCCAGCAGCCTACGAATGGCGGCAGGGGGCGTTCGGGGGGCCAACGTCCTGACTTTC.

The chain carries TRBV14 and TRBJ2-7, with 8 positions matching TRBD1. The CDR3 has 15 amino acids. The V segment lost 5 bases and the J segment 2 bases; nucleotides outside the gene matches: 8. CDR1 is SGHDN, CDR2 FVKESK, per germline. Written as DNA, the CDR3 is TGTGCCAGCAGCGAAAGGACAGGGATCGCCTACGAGCAGTACTTC. Amino acid sequence: CASSERTGIAYEQYF.

The chain joins TRBV7-8 to TRBJ1-1; 7 bases align to TRBD1. Germline CDR1 is SGHVS and CDR2 is FQNEAQ. This CDR3 contains 15 residues. J lost 0 bases, V lost 5 bases, and 6 bases had no gene match. CDR3 nucleotides: TGTGCCAGCAGCCATAGGGACAGCATGAACACTGAAGCTTTCTTT. Its protein is CASSHRDSMNTEAFF.

The chain employs TRBV18 and TRBJ2-1, with 11 positions matching TRBD2. CDR1 KGHSH and CDR2 LQKENI come from the germline V gene. The J segment lost 7 bases and the V segment lost 4 bases, leaving 6 bases of the junction unmatched. The CDR3 contains 15 residues. CDR3 sequence (DNA): TGTGCCAGCTCACTTGGACTAGCGGGCCGGAATGAGCAGTTCTTC. As protein: CASSLGLAGRNEQFF.